This TCR beta chain comes out of a study of metastatic and nonmetastatic thyroid tumors. Study summary: Malignant thyroid and benign thyroid patients provided blood and tumor or nodule tissue whose repertoires were compared.

This clone was detected many times. This CDR3 contains 13 residues. V was pared by 3 bases and J by 4 bases, with 9 bases between. CDR1 ENHRY and CDR2 SYGVKD come from the germline V gene. TCRdb re-processed the PCR reads through MiXCR. Among roughly 61,000 clones listed, about 4% were seen once. None of the patients had undergone any treatment ahead of thyroid surgery. The sequence was collected from a female donor with papillary thyroid cancer or a benign thyroid nodule (not recorded which). Some clones in this sample may be carry-over from other donors' samples. J is TRBJ1-2 and V is TRBV10-3; D unclear. The sequenced sample consisted of blood. CDR3 sequence (DNA): TGTGCCATCAGTGAAGAGGGTTTCTATGGCTACACCTTC. As protein: CAISEEGFYGYTF.